The clone carrying this T cell receptor (beta chain) was found once. The target antigen is unknown. The source of the sample is a study of CD8+ T cells in alopecia areata. The overall study: At a dose of 5 to 10 mg twice daily, oral tofacitinib was given to treated patients. Once tofacitinib had been taken for 6 to 18 months, 6 months off drug followed.

Sequencing templates came from extracted RNA that was reverse transcribed into cDNA. Generated by immunoSEQ multiplex PCR, the TCRdb table keeps only in-frame clones and is missing some. Of roughly 200,000 clones detected, around 63% appear once; the ten largest clones hold 1.7%. T lymphocytes (CD4+ and CD8+) were sorted from PBMCs. General study results and limits: Alopecia totalis/universalis scalp especially showed more expanded CD8+ clones than normal scalp.

Material: CD4+ T cells sorted from blood, obtained at week 0. This receptor was obtained from a human donor with alopecia areata.

CDR3 nucleotide sequence: TGCAGCGTTCCCGGGGGAAACACAGATACGCAGTATTTT. Translated, it gives CSVPGGNTDTQYF. The J gene is TRBJ2-3, the V gene TRBV29-1; weak D call: TRBD2 (6 bases). V lost 5 bases to trimming and J lost 2 bases, with 11 bases between them. This CDR3 comprises 13 residues. Germline assignment: CDR1 SQVTM and CDR2 ANQGSEA.